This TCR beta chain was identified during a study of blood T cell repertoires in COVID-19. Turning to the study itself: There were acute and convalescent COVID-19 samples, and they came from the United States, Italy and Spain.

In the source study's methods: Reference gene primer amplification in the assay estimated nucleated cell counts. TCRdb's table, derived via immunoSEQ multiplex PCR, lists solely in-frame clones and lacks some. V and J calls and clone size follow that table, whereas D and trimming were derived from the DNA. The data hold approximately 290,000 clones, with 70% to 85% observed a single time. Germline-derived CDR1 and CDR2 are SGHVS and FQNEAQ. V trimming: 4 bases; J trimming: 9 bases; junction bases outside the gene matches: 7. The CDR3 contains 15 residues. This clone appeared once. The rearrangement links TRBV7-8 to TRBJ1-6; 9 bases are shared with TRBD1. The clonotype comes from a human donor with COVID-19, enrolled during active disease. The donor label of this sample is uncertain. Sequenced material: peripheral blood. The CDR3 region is CASSSGQGVISPLHF. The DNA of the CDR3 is TGTGCCAGCAGCTCGGGACAGGGAGTAATTTCACCCCTCCACTTT.